This passage covers 13 T cell receptor beta chains from one sample sequenced in a study of type 1 regulatory T cells. TCRdb fed the reads into MiXCR, producing one record per CDR3 protein. This table holds some 100,000 distinct CDR3 sequences, less than 40% found once. Sequenced sample: CD4+ T cells, either the whole sample or a sorted fraction (not recorded which). The receptor source for this set is a human donor in good health.

The chain links TRBV6-1 to TRBJ2-2, with 14 bases identical to TRBD2. Germline CDR1 and CDR2: MNHNS and SASEGT. The J segment lost 7 bases and the V segment lost 5 bases, leaving 9 bases of the junction unmatched. CDR3 length: 17 residues. CDR3 protein: CASSPGLAGAPGGELFF. As DNA, the CDR3 is TGTGCCAGCAGTCCGGGACTAGCGGGAGCTCCTGGCGGGGAGCTGTTTTTT.

The chain recombines TRBV5-1 with TRBJ2-7, with a tentative D call TRBD1 (6 bases). Germline values: CDR1 SGHRS, CDR2 YFSETQ. This CDR3 is built from 15 residues. Trimming removed 4 bases from V and 4 bases from J, with 18 bases in between. CDR3 region: CASSQLRDQGYEQYF. CDR3 sequence (DNA): TGCGCCAGCAGCCAGCTCCGGGACCAGGGGTACGAGCAGTACTTC.

The chain carries TRBV6-6 and TRBJ2-2; D may correspond to TRBD1 or TRBD2 (5 bases each). V was trimmed by 1 base and J by 3 bases, leaving 12 bases between them. Germline V gene data show CDR1 as MNHNY and CDR2 as SVGAGI (reference sequence). The CDR3 runs to 16 residues. In nucleotides, the CDR3 is TGTGCCAGCAGTTACTGGGGGACCTCGGACACCGGGGAGCTGTTTTTT. This encodes CASSYWGTSDTGELFF.

This clonotype appeared a few times. V is TRBV6-5 and J is TRBJ1-1; 10 bases fit TRBD1. CDR3 size: 15 residues. After removal of 6 bases from V and 1 base from J, the junction contained 5 bases not matched to a gene. Germline values: CDR1 MNHEY, CDR2 SVGAGI. This chain's CDR3 is CASRARDRGNTEAFF. As DNA, the CDR3 is TGTGCCAGCAGGGCCCGGGACAGGGGGAACACTGAAGCTTTCTTT.

The chain joins TRBV29-1 to TRBJ2-7, with D tentatively TRBD1 (6 bases). CDR3 length equals 14 residues. Germline CDR1 reads SQVTM; CDR2 reads ANQGSEA. The V end was cut by 4 bases, the J end by 6 bases, with 19 bases between. CDR3 loop: CSVVAGDQVGEQYF. The DNA for the CDR3 is TGCAGCGTTGTGGCAGGGGACCAGGTTGGCGAGCAGTACTTC.

This clonotype turned up a few times. CDR3 sequence: CASSDGPGQGNYEQYF. The CDR3 DNA reads TGCGCCAGCAGCGATGGACCGGGACAGGGTAACTACGAGCAGTACTTC. J is TRBJ2-7 and V is TRBV5-1; 9 bases agree with TRBD1. The CDR3 contains 16 residues. J was trimmed by 3 bases and V by 4 bases; bases with no gene match: 11. The germline gives CDR1 SGHRS, CDR2 YFSETQ.

This clonotype was counted ten times or more. The rearrangement links TRBV7-9 to TRBJ2-3; D may match TRBD1 or TRBD2 (5 bases each). Trimming removed 5 bases from V and 7 bases from J, with 16 bases in between. Germline lookup yields CDR1 SEHNR and CDR2 FQNEAQ (reference sequence). The CDR3 has 14 amino acids. Written as DNA, the CDR3 is TGTGCCAGCAGCCACGGGGACCACCGAAATACGCAGTATTTT. This gives the protein CASSHGDHRNTQYF.

Regarding this clonotype: A much bigger clone sits one base away, suggesting this may be a read error. The gene calls are TRBV20-1 and TRBJ2-3; TRBD2 aligns across 7 bases. There are 13 residues in the CDR3. CDR1 is DFQATT and CDR2 is SNEGSKA in the germline V gene (reference sequence). CDR3 in amino acids: CRATLARTDTQYF. In DNA, the CDR3 is TGCCGTGCTACACTAGCGCGCACAGATACGCAGTATTTT.

J is TRBJ1-2 and V is TRBV12-3 or TRBV12-4; D remains ambiguous. The CDR3 is 12 amino acids. Trimming left V 3 bases short and J 4 bases short, with 6 bases between. CDR3 in DNA: TGTGCCAGCAGTTTTTCCGCCTATGGCTACACCTTC. Amino acid sequence: CASSFSAYGYTF.

This clonotype has only one observation. This sequence joins TRBV6-4 and TRBJ1-1; unclear D gene. Germline-derived CDR1 and CDR2 are MRHNA and SNTAGT. The ends were cut back, 11 bases at V and 4 bases at J, with 8 bases in the middle. The length of the CDR3 is 10 residues. The CDR3 nucleotides are TGTGCCGGGCCGACCACTGAAGCTTTCTTT. Its protein is CAGPTTEAFF.

This clonotype was observed a handful of times. The chain has TRBV29-1 and TRBJ1-2; no firm D call. CDR3 size: 12 residues. V lost 4 bases and J 6 bases, leaving 12 bases between the germline ends. Germline V CDR1 and CDR2: SQVTM, ANQGSEA. This CDR3 is CSVAAGPHGYTF. The CDR3 coding sequence is TGCAGCGTTGCCGCCGGTCCCCATGGCTACACCTTC.

To note about this clonotype: At one boundary the junction diverges from the germline segment, which might be a read error. This chain uses TRBV18 with TRBJ1-2; D is undetermined. CDR3 length: 12 amino acids. Germline lookup yields CDR1 KGHSH and CDR2 LQKENI. The CDR3 spells CATSPEDGGYTF. As DNA, the CDR3 is TGTGCCACCTCACCAGAGGATGGTGGCTACACCTTC.

CDR3 bases: TGTGCCAGCAGCCAACAGGGACAGACCCAAGAGACCCAGTACTTC. This sequence encodes CASSQQGQTQETQYF. The rearrangement joins TRBV11-2 to TRBJ2-5; 7 bases are shared with TRBD1. Germline CDR1 and CDR2: SGHAT and FQNNGV. After removal of 5 bases from V and 1 base from J, the junction contained 7 bases not matched to a gene. This CDR3 contains 15 residues.